Presented here are 19 T cell receptor beta chains from one specimen sequenced in a study of cytomegalovirus exposure and HLA in healthy donors. Amplification used 60 Vbeta primers and 13 Jbeta primers. Clones were sequenced by immunoSEQ multiplex PCR, and TCRdb holds only the in-frame ones, with some missing. The table gives 35,000 to 45,000 clones; the top ten clones make up 4% of it. Material for sequencing was PBMCs. The receptors derive from a male donor in good health and CMV-seronegative.

Comments on this clone: Since the CDR3 does not end with the conserved phenylalanine or tryptophan, this likely comes from a read error. The limits of the CDR3 on the DNA are not certain, so only TCRdb's listed CDR3 is given. This sequence joins TRBV6-4 and TRBJ1-1; no DNA check was done on the table's D call, TRBD1. The CDR3 comprises 11 residues, both ends counted. Per the germline V gene, CDR1 is MRHNA and CDR2 is SNTAGT. CDR3 protein: CASSENPDRVV.

As DNA, the CDR3 is TGTGCCAGCAGTTACCTTGGGGGGGGCAAGGGTGAAAAACTGTTTTTT. Protein product: CASSYLGGGKGEKLFF. The chain recombines TRBV6-5 with TRBJ1-4; D might be TRBD1 (6 bases). The V gene's germline CDR1 is MNHEY and CDR2 SVGAGI. The CDR3 runs to 16 residues. The germline V and J ends were trimmed by 2 bases and 7 bases, with 17 bases remaining between them.

The CDR3 nucleotides read TGTGCCACCTCTCGGTCCTATAATTCACCCCTCCACTTT. Translated: CATSRSYNSPLHF. The V call is TRBV9, the J call TRBJ1-6; no clear D gene. The CDR3 is 13 amino acids. V dropped 9 bases and J dropped 1 base, with 8 bases sitting between them. From germline, CDR1 is SGDLS and CDR2 YYNGEE. The full variable domain, its missing parts supplied by reference TRBV9 and TRBJ1-6, is DSGVTQTPKHLITATGQRVTLRCSPRSGDLSVYWYQQSLDQGLQFLIQYYNGEERAKGNILERFSAQQFPDLHSELNLSSLELGDSALYFCATSRSYNSPLHFGNGTRLTVT.

The chain combines TRBV11-3 with TRBJ2-1, with 7 bases matching TRBD2. After removal of 5 bases from V and 10 bases from J, the junction contained 5 bases not matched to a gene. Germline assignment: CDR1 SGHNT and CDR2 YENEEA. The CDR3 consists of 12 residues. The CDR3 loop is CASSPFGGEQFF. The CDR3 coding sequence is TGTGCCAGCAGCCCCTTCGGGGGGGAGCAGTTCTTC.

The V call is TRBV19, the J call TRBJ1-1, with TRBD1 as a possible D gene (6 bases). This CDR3 has 14 amino acids. The V end was cut by 7 bases, the J end by 0 bases, with 12 bases between. Looked up from germline, CDR1 is LNHDA and CDR2 is SQIVND (reference sequence). CDR3 nucleotide sequence: TGTGCCAGTACAGACGGACAGCTGAACACTGAAGCTTTCTTT. Its translation: CASTDGQLNTEAFF.

The chain has TRBV6-4 and TRBJ2-6, with D tentatively TRBD1 (6 bases). Germline CDR1 is MRHNA and CDR2 is SNTAGT. Trimming shortened V by 0 bases and J by 0 bases, and 6 bases separated the two germline ends. CDR3 length: 16 residues. The CDR3: CASSDSGGSGANVLTF. CDR3 DNA: TGTGCCAGCAGTGACTCAGGGGGCTCTGGGGCCAACGTCCTGACTTTC.

This chain connects TRBV6-5 to TRBJ1-5; the match to TRBD1 covers 7 bases. Germline V gene sequence: CDR1 MNHEY, CDR2 SVGAGI. The CDR3 extends over 15 amino acids. Trimming took 5 bases from V and 1 from J; bases not matched to a gene: 5. The CDR3 nucleotides read TGTGCCAGCAGTACTGACAGGGCAAGCAATCAGCCCCAGCATTTT. It is translated as CASSTDRASNQPQHF.

The DNA of the CDR3 is TGTGCCAGCATCGGACAGGTCGGTGAGCAGTTCTTC. Translated, it gives CASIGQVGEQFF. The rearrangement joins TRBV5-4 to TRBJ2-1; 7 nucleotides line up with TRBD1. V dropped 6 bases and J dropped 9; count of bases not matched to a gene: 6. CDR1 SGHNT and CDR2 YYREEE come from the germline V gene (reference sequence). The CDR3 spans 12 residues.

The genes are TRBV18 and TRBJ2-1; D remains unclear. Trimming took 2 bases from V and 9 from J, leaving 14 bases between them. The CDR3 has 14 amino acids. CDR1 is KGHSH and CDR2 is LQKENI in the germline V gene. CDR3 region: CASSPSNSFSEQFF. CDR3 nucleotide sequence: TGTGCCAGCTCACCATCGAATAGCTTTTCTGAGCAGTTCTTC.

The rearrangement joins TRBV7-9 to TRBJ1-1; no clear D. This CDR3 comprises 13 residues. Trimming took 8 bases from V and 4 from J, leaving 14 bases between them. Germline V CDR1 and CDR2: SEHNR, FQNEAQ (reference sequence). CDR3 DNA sequence: TGTGCCAGCCTGGCCTCCCTAGGCACTGAAGCTTTCTTT. It encodes CASLASLGTEAFF. The whole variable domain, remainder taken from reference TRBV7-9 and TRBJ1-1, is DTGVSQNPRHKITKRGQNVTFRCDPISEHNRLYWYRQTLGQGPEFLTYFQNEAQLEKSRLLSDRFSAERPKGSFSTLEIQRTEQGDSAMYLCASLASLGTEAFFGQGTRLTVV.

J is TRBJ1-2 and V is TRBV4-1, with TRBD1 identical over 7 bases. Per the germline V gene, CDR1 is MGHRA and CDR2 is YSYEKL. There are 14 residues in the CDR3. V was clipped by 3 bases and J by 10 bases; unmatched bases: 11. The DNA of the CDR3 is TGCGCCAGCAGCCATCCGGGACGGCAGGGGGACTACACCTTC. Translation: CASSHPGRQGDYTF.

The chain joins TRBV9 to TRBJ1-2; D not certain. Germline assignment: CDR1 SGDLS and CDR2 YYNGEE. This CDR3 is built from 15 residues. Trimming stripped 2 bases from V and 4 bases from J, with 15 bases between. The CDR3 loop is CASSVEGGLFYGYTF. As DNA, the CDR3 is TGTGCCAGCAGCGTCGAGGGTGGCCTTTTCTATGGCTACACCTTC.

This rearrangement joins TRBV6-5 to TRBJ2-7; no reliable D call. CDR1 and CDR2 (germline): MNHEY, SVGAGI. V dropped 7 bases and J dropped 3 bases, with 16 bases sitting between them. The CDR3 is 14 residues long. The CDR3 DNA reads as TGTGCCAGCACTCCGGTTGCTCACAGCTACGAGCAGTACTTC. As protein: CASTPVAHSYEQYF.

V usage is TRBV6-1 and J usage is TRBJ2-7, with TRBD1 matching over 7 bases. The trim removed 6 bases at V and 6 bases at J, leaving 8 bases unmatched. CDR1 is MNHNS and CDR2 is SASEGT in the germline V gene. The CDR3 contains 13 residues. The CDR3 reads CASRRSRQGEQYF. The DNA for the CDR3 is TGTGCCAGCAGACGAAGTCGACAGGGCGAGCAGTACTTC.

The chain carries TRBV5-4 and TRBJ2-1; perhaps TRBD2 as D (5 bases). The germline V and J ends were trimmed by 0 bases and 1 base, with 11 bases remaining between them. This CDR3 region has 16 residues. Germline CDR1 reads SGHNT; CDR2 reads YYREEE (reference sequence). This CDR3 is CASSLGGVESYNEQFF. CDR3 in DNA: TGTGCCAGCAGCTTGGGGGGAGTAGAGTCCTACAATGAGCAGTTCTTC.

Considering frequency, this clone is medium-sized (0.01 to 0.1%). The chain uses TRBV2 and TRBJ1-6, with D possibly TRBD1 on 6 matching bases. The CDR3 extends over 15 amino acids. V was clipped by 3 bases and J by 7 bases, with 13 bases between them. From germline, CDR1 is SNHLY and CDR2 FYNNEI. The DNA for the CDR3 is TGTGCCAGCAGTGACGCTACAGGGTTAAATTCACCCCTCCACTTT. As protein: CASSDATGLNSPLHF.

The chain couples TRBV6-6 to TRBJ2-7, with 7 bases identical to TRBD1. V dropped 1 base and J dropped 6; count of bases not matched to a gene: 6. Germline V lookup: CDR1 MNHNY, CDR2 SVGAGI (reference sequence). This CDR3 spans 14 amino acids. As DNA, the CDR3 is TGTGCCAGCAGTTACTGGGACAGATTCGGCGAGCAGTACTTC. Its translation: CASSYWDRFGEQYF.

The chain recombines TRBV2 with TRBJ2-5; TRBD2 matches 10 bases. Germline CDR1 SNHLY, CDR2 FYNNEI. CDR3 length: 14 amino acids. The ends lost 6 bases at V and 4 bases at J; junction bases unmatched: 5. CDR3 nucleotide sequence: TGTGCCAGCAGCGATAGCGGGGGGTCAGAGACCCAGTACTTC. It encodes CASSDSGGSETQYF.

This CDR3 reads CASGSDSRGTDTQYF. CDR3 coding DNA: TGTGCTAGTGGTTCGGACAGTAGAGGCACAGATACGCAGTATTTT. This chain joins TRBV12-5 and TRBJ2-3; tentatively, D is TRBD1 (6 bases). This CDR3 has 15 residues. V lost 4 bases to trimming and J lost 1 base, with 12 bases between them. Germline assignment: CDR1 LGHNT and CDR2 FRNRAP.